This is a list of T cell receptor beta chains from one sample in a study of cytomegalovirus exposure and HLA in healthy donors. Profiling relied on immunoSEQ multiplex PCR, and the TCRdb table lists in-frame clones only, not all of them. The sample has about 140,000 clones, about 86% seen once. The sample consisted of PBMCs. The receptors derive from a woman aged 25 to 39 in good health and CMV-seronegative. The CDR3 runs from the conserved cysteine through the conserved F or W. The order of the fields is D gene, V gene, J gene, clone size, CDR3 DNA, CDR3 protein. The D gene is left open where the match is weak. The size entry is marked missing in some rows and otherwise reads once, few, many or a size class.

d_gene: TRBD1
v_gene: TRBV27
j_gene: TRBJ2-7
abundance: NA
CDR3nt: TGTGCCAGCAGTGCCTACAGGGGTATCTCCTACGAGCAGTACTTC
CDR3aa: CASSAYRGISYEQYF

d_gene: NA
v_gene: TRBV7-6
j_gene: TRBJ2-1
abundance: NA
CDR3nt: TGTGCCAGCAGCTTTTCAGGACAGAGCTCCTACAATGAGCAGTTCTTC
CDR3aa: CASSFSGQSSYNEQFF

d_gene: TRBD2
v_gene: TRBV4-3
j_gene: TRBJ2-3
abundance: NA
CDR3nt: TGCGCCAGCAGCCAGGATATAGCGGGACCTAGCACAGATACGCAGTATTTT
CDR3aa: CASSQDIAGPSTDTQYF

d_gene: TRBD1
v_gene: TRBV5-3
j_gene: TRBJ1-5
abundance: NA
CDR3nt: TGTGCCAGAAGCCTCTACTGGGGACAGGTCTGCAATCAGCCCCAGCATTTT
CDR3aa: CARSLYWGQVCNQPQHF

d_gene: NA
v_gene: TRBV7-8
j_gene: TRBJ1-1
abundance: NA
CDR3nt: TGTGCCAGCTCAGGGGCCGGGGACACTGAAGCTTTCTTT
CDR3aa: CASSGAGDTEAFF

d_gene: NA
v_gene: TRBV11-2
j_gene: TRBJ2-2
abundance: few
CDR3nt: TGTGCCAGCAGCTTAGAGGGCCACGGGGAGCTGTTTTTT
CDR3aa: CASSLEGHGELFF

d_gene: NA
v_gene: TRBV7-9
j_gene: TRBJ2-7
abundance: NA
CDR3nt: TGTGCCAGCAGCGGCCGGGGACACGGCAGGTACGAGCAGTACTTC
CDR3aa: CASSGRGHGRYEQYF

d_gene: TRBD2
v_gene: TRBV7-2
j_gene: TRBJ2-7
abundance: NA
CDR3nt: TGTGCCAGCAGCTTAAGCGGGAGTACTTACGAGCAGTACTTC
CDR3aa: CASSLSGSTYEQYF

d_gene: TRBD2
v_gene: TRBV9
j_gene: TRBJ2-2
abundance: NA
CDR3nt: TGTGCCAGCAGCAAGGGACTAGCTAACGGGGAGCTGTTTTTT
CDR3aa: CASSKGLANGELFF

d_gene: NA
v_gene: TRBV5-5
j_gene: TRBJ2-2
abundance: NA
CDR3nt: TGTGCCAGCTCCCGGAGGCCGTTGAACACCGGGGAGCTGTTTTTT
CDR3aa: CASSRRPLNTGELFF

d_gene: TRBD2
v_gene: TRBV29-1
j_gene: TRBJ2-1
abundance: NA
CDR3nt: TGCAGCGTTGAATGTCGGGGGAGGGCCTATAATGAGCAGTTCTTC
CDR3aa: CSVECRGRAYNEQFF

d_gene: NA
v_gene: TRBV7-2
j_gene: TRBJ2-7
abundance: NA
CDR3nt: TGTGCCAGCAGCTTAGCGCTTAGGGGGGGCGAGCAGTACTTC
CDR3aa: CASSLALRGGEQYF

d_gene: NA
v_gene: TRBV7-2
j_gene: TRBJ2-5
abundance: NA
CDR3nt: TGTGCCAGCAGCACAGGGGGGGTTAACGGGGAGACCCAGTACTTC
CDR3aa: CASSTGGVNGETQYF

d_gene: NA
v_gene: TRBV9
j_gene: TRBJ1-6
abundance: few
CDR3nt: TGTGCCAGCAGCGCTACAGGGTCTCATAATTCACCCCTCCACTTT
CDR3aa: CASSATGSHNSPLHF

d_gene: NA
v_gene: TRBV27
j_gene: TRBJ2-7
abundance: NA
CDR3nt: TGTGCCAGCAGACGTAAAGGGGATACTTCCTACGAGCAGTACTTC
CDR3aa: CASRRKGDTSYEQYF

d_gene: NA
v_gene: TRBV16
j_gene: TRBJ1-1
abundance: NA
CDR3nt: TGTGCCAGCAGCAAAGGAGAGAACACTGAAGCTTTCTTT
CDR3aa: CASSKGENTEAFF

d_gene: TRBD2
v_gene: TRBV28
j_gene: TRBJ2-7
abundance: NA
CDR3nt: TGTGCCAGCAGTCCGTCGGGACTAATTTTAACCTACGAGCAGTACTTC
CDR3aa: CASSPSGLILTYEQYF

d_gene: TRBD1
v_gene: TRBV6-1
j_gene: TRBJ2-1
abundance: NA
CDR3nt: TGTGCCAGCAGGGACAGGGGTCCGCGCATCGATGAGCAGTTCTTC
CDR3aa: CASRDRGPRIDEQFF

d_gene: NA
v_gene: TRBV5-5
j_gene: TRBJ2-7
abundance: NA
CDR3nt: TGTGCCAGCAGCTTGGATTTAGAATACGAGCAGTACTTC
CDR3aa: CASSLDLEYEQYF

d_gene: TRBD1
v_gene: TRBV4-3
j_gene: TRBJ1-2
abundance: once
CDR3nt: TGCGCCAGCAGCCACCTAGGGACAGGGCTCTATGGCTACACCTTC
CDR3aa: CASSHLGTGLYGYTF

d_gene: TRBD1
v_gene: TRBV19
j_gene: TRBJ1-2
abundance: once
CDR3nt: TGTGCCAGTAGTTCTTCCCTGGACAGGTTCTATGGCTACACCTTC
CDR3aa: CASSSSLDRFYGYTF

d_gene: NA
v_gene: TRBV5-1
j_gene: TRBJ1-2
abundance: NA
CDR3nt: TGCGCCAGCAGCTTGGGAAGCTGGCGGGGCTACACCTTC
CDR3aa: CASSLGSWRGYTF

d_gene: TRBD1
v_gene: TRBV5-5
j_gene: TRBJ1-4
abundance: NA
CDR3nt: TGTGCCAGCAGCTTTGAGGACAGGGGGCGAGGAGAAAAACTGTTTTTT
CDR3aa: CASSFEDRGRGEKLFF

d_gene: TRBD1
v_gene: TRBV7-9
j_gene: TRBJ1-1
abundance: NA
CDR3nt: TGTGCCAGCAGTCCTACTCGCCGGGGACAGGGGCGCACTGAAGCTTTCTTT
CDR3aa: CASSPTRRGQGRTEAFF

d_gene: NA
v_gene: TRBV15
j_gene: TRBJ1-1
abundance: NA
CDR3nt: TGTGCCACCAGCAGAGACCTTGGGGGCGGAACTGGAGCTTTCTTT
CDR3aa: CATSRDLGGGTGAFF

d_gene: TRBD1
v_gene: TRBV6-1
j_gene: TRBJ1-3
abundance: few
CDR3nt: TGTGCCAGCAGGGCGACAGGGGTTTCTGGAAACACCATATATTTT
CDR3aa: CASRATGVSGNTIYF

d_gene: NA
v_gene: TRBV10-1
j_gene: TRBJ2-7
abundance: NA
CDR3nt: TGCGCCAGCAGCCTCCCCCTAATGTTGGCGGAATCCTACGAGCAGTACTTC
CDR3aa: CASSLPLMLAESYEQYF

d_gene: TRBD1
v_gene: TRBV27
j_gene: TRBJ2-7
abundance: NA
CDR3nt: TGTGCCAGCAGACCGGGACAGGGATATGGCGAGCAGTACTTC
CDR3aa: CASRPGQGYGEQYF

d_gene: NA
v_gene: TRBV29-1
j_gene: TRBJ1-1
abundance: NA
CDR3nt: TGCAGCGTTGAACGACAGTTGAACACTGAAGCTTTCTTT
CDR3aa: CSVERQLNTEAFF

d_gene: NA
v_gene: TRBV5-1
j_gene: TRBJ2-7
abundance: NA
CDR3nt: TGCGCCAGCAGAGGGGAGGACTCCTACGAGCAGTACTTC
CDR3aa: CASRGEDSYEQYF

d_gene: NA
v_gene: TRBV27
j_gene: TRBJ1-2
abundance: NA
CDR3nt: TGTGCCAGCAGTTTGGGGAGAAACTATGGCTACACCTTC
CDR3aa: CASSLGRNYGYTF

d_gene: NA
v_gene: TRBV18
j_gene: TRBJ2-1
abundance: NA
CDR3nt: TGTGCCAGCTCACCACCCACTTACAATGAGCAGTTCTTC
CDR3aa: CASSPPTYNEQFF

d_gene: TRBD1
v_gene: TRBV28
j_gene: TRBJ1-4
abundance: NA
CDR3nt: TGTGCCAGCAGTTTTATAACAGGGGAAGAAAAACTGTTTTTT
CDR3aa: CASSFITGEEKLFF

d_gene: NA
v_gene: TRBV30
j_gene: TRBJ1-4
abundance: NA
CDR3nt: TGTGCCTGGAAACGCGGCATCGGGGCAACTAATGAAAAACTGTTTTTT
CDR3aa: CAWKRGIGATNEKLFF

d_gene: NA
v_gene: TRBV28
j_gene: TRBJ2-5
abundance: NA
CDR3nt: TGTGCCAGCAGGCGGGATGGTACAGAGACCCAGTACTTC
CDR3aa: CASRRDGTETQYF

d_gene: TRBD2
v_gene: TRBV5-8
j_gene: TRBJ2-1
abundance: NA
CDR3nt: TGTGCCAGCAGCTTCCGGACTAGCGGTTACAATGAGCAGTTCTTC
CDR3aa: CASSFRTSGYNEQFF

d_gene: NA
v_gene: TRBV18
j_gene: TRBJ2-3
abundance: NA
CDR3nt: TGTGCCAGCTCACCAAGGCGGGAAGGCACAGATACGCAGTATTTT
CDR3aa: CASSPRREGTDTQYF

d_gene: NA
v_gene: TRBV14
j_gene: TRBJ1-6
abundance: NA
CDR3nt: TGTGCCAGCAGCCAAGTATCCTATAATTCACCCCTCCACTTT
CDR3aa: CASSQVSYNSPLHF